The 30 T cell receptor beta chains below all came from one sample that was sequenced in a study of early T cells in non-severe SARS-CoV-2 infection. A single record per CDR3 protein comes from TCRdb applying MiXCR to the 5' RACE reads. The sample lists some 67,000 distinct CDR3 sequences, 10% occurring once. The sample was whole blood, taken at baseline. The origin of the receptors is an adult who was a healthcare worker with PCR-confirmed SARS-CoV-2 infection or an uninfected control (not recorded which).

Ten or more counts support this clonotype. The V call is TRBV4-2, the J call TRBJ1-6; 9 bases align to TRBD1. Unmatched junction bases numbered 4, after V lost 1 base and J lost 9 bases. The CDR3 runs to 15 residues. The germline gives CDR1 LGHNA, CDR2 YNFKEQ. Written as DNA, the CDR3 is TGTGCCAGCAGCCAAGGGGACAGGGTCTTTTCACCCCTCCACTTT. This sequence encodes CASSQGDRVFSPLHF.

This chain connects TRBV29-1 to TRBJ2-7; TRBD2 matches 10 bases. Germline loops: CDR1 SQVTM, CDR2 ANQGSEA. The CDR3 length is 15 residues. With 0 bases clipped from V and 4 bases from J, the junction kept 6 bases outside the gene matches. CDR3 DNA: TGCAGCGTTGAAGACCCCACTAGCGGGACATACGAGCAGTACTTC. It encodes CSVEDPTSGTYEQYF.

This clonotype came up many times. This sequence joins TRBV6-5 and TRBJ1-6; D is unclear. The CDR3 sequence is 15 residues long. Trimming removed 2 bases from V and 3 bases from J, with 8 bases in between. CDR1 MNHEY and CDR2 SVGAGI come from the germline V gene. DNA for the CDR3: TGTGCCAGCAGTTACGACAAAGGCTATAATTCACCCCTCCACTTT. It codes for CASSYDKGYNSPLHF.

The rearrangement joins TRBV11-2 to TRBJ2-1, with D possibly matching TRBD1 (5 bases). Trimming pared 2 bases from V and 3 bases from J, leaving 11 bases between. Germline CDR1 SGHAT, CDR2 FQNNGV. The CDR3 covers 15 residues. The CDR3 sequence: CASSLRGSNYNEQFF. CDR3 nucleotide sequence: TGTGCCAGCAGCTTAAGGGGCAGTAACTACAATGAGCAGTTCTTC. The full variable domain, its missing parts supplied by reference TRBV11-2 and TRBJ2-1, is EAGVAQSPRYKIIEKRQSVAFWCNPISGHATLYWYQQILGQGPKLLIQFQNNGVVDDSQLPKDRFSAERLKGVDSTLKIQPAKLEDSAVYLCASSLRGSNYNEQFFGPGTRLTVL.

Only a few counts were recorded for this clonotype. DNA of the CDR3: TGTGCCAGCAGGGGACTCCCCGCCGCGCTCTCTCTCTCTGGGGCCAACGTCCTGACTTTC. Amino acid sequence: CASRGLPAALSLSGANVLTF. This rearrangement joins TRBV12-3 or TRBV12-4 to TRBJ2-6, with a tentative D call TRBD2 (6 bases). CDR3 size: 20 residues. V lost 6 bases, J lost 0 bases, and 24 bases lay in between.

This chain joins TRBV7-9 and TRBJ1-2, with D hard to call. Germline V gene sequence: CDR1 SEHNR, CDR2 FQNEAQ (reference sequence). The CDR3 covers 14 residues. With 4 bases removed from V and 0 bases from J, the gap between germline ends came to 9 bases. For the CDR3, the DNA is TGTGCCAGCAGCTCCCAACGAACTAACTATGGCTACACCTTC. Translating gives CASSSQRTNYGYTF.

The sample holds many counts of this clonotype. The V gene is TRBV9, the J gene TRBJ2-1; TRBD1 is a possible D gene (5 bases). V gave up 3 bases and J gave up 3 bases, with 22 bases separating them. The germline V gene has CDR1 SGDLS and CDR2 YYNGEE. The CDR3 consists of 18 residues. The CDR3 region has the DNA TGTGCCAGCAGCGGTGGGCCTCACCGGACAAGTCGCTACAATGAGCAGTTCTTC. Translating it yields CASSGGPHRTSRYNEQFF. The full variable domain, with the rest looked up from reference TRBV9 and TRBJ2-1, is DSGVTQTPKHLITATGQRVTLRCSPRSGDLSVYWYQQSLDQGLQFLIQYYNGEERAKGNILERFSAQQFPDLHSELNLSSLELGDSALYFCASSGGPHRTSRYNEQFFGPGTRLTVL.

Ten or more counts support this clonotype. For the CDR3, the DNA is TGCGCCAGCAGCTGGCCGGTAGGACAGCGGAAGCCCTACGAGCAGTACTTC. As protein: CASSWPVGQRKPYEQYF. The V and J genes are TRBV5-1 and TRBJ2-7; perhaps TRBD1 as D (6 bases). The CDR3 is 17 amino acids. V lost 3 bases, J lost 2 bases, and 21 bases lay in between. The V gene's germline CDR1 is SGHRS and CDR2 YFSETQ.

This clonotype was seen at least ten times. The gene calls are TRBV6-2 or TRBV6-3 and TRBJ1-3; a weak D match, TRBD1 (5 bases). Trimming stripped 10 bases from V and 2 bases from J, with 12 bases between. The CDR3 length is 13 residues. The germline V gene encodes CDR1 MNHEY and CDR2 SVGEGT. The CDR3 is CATASGPGNTIYF. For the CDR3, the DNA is TGTGCCACCGCTTCGGGGCCTGGAAACACCATATATTTT.

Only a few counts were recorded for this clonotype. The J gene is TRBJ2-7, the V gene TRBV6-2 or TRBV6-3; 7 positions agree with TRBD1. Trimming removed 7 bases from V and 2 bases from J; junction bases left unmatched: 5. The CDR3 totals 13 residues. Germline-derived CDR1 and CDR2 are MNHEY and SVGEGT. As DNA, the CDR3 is TGTGCCAGCACGACAGGGCAACCCTACGAGCAGTACTTC. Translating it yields CASTTGQPYEQYF.

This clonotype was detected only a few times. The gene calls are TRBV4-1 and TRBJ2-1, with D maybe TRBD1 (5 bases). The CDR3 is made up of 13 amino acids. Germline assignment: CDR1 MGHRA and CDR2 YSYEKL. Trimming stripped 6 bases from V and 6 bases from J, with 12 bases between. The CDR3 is CASRQPDSNEQFF. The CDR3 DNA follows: TGCGCCAGCAGACAACCAGACAGCAATGAGCAGTTCTTC.

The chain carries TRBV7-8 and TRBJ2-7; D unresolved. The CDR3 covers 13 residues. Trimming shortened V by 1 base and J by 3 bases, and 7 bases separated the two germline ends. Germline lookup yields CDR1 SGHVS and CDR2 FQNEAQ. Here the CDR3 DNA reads TGTGCCAGCAGCTTAGAGGGATACTACGAGCAGTACTTC. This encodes CASSLEGYYEQYF.

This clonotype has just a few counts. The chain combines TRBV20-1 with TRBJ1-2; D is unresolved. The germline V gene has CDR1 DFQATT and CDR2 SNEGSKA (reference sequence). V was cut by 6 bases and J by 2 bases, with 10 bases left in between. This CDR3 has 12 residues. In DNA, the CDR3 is TGCAGTGCGTTTCTAGTAAACTATGGCTACACCTTC. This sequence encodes CSAFLVNYGYTF.

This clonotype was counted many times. CDR3 region: CASSPRRGGYTF. CDR3 nucleotides: TGTGCCAGCAGCCCGAGGCGGGGGGGCTACACCTTC. The chain joins TRBV12-3 or TRBV12-4 to TRBJ1-2; D is possibly TRBD1 (5 bases). The CDR3 is 12 amino acids. Trimming stripped 6 bases from V and 8 bases from J, with 13 bases between.

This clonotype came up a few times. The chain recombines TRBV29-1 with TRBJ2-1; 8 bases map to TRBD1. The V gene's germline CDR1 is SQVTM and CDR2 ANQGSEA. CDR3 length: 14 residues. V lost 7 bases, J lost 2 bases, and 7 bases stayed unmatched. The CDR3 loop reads CSAADRVAYNEQFF. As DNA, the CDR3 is TGCAGCGCAGCGGACAGGGTAGCCTACAATGAGCAGTTCTTC.

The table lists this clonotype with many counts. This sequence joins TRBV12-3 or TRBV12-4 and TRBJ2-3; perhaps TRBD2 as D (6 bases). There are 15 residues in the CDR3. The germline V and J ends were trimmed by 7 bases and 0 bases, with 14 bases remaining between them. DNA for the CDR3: TGTGCCAGCACCTGGGGCGGGGCTAGCACAGATACGCAGTATTTT. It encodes CASTWGGASTDTQYF.

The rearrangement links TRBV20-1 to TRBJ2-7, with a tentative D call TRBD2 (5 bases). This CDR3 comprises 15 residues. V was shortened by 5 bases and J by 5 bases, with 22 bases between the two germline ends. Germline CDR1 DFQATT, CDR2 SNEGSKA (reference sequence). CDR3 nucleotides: TGCAGTGCTGGCCGCGACGGTCGGGGTGATCACGAGCAGTACTTC. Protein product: CSAGRDGRGDHEQYF.

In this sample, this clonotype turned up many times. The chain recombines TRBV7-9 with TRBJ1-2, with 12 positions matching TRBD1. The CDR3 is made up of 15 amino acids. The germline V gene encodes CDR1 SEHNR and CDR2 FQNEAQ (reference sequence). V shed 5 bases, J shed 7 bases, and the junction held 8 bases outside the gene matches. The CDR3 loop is CASSRAGTGGSGYTF. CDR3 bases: TGTGCCAGCAGCCGGGCCGGGACAGGGGGCAGTGGCTACACCTTC.

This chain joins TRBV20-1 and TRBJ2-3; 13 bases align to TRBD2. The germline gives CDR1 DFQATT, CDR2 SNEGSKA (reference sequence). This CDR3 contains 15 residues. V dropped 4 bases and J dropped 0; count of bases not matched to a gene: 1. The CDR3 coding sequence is TGCAGTGCTAAGGGACTAGCGGGAAGCACAGATACGCAGTATTTT. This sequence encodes CSAKGLAGSTDTQYF.

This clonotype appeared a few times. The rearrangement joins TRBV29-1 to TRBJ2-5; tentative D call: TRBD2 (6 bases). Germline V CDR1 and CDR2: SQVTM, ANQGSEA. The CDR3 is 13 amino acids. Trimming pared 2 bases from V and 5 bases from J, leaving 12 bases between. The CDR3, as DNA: TGCAGCGTTGAATGGCACAGCGGGGAGACCCAGTACTTC. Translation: CSVEWHSGETQYF.

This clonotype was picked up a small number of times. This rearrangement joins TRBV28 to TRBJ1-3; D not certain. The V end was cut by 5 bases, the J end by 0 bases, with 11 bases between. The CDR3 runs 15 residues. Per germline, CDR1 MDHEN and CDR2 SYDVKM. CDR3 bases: TGTGCCAGCAGTCCGCCCAGGCACTCTGGAAACACCATATATTTT. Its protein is CASSPPRHSGNTIYF.

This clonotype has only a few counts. CDR3 bases: TGTGCCAGTAGCCGCCGCAGGGGGTTAAGCAATCAGCCCCAGCATTTT. Amino acid sequence: CASSRRRGLSNQPQHF. The rearrangement uses TRBV19 and TRBJ1-5; 7 positions match TRBD1. Germline V CDR1 and CDR2: LNHDA, SQIVND (reference sequence). The CDR3 loop spans 16 amino acids. V lost 6 bases, J lost 1 base, and 9 bases stayed unmatched.

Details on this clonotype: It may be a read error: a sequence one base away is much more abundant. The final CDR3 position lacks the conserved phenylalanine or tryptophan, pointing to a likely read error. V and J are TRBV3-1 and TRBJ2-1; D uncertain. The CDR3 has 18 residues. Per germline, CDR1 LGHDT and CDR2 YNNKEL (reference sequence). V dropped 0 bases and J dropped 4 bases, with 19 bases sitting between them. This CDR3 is CASSQEGGIARGYNEQFS. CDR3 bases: TGTGCCAGCAGCCAAGAGGGTGGGATAGCTCGCGGTTACAATGAGCAGTTCTCC.

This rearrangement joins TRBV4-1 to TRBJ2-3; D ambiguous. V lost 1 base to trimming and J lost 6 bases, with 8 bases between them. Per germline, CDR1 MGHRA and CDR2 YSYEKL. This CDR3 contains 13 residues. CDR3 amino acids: CASSQARWDTQYF. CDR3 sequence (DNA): TGCGCCAGCAGCCAAGCAAGGTGGGATACGCAGTATTTT.

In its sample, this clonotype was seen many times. The CDR3 protein is CASSLEGTPNEKLFF. The CDR3, as DNA: TGTGCCAGCAGCTTAGAAGGGACACCAAATGAAAAACTGTTTTTT. The gene calls are TRBV7-8 and TRBJ1-4; D perhaps matches TRBD1 (6 bases). The CDR3 length is 15 residues. Trimming removed 1 base from V and 5 bases from J, with 11 bases in between. Per germline, CDR1 SGHVS and CDR2 FQNEAQ.

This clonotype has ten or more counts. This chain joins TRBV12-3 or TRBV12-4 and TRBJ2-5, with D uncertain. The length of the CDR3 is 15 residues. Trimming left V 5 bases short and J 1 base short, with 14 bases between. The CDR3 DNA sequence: TGTGCCAGCAGTATTTACGGAACCATCCAAGAGACCCAGTACTTC. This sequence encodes CASSIYGTIQETQYF.

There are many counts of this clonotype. The CDR3 here is CASSRVDTQYF. CDR3 nucleotides: TGTGCCAGCAGCCGGGTAGATACGCAGTATTTT. The V and J genes are TRBV14 and TRBJ2-3; D uncertain. V gave up 4 bases and J gave up 5 bases, with 4 bases separating them. Per germline, CDR1 SGHDN and CDR2 FVKESK. This CDR3 is 11 amino acids long.

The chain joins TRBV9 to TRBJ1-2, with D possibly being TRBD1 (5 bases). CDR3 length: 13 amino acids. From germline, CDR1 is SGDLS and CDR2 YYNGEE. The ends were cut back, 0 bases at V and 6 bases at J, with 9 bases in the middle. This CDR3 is CASSVVSGNGYTF. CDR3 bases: TGTGCCAGCAGCGTAGTGTCAGGGAATGGCTACACCTTC. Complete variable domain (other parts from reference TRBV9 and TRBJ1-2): DSGVTQTPKHLITATGQRVTLRCSPRSGDLSVYWYQQSLDQGLQFLIQYYNGEERAKGNILERFSAQQFPDLHSELNLSSLELGDSALYFCASSVVSGNGYTFGSGTRLTVV.

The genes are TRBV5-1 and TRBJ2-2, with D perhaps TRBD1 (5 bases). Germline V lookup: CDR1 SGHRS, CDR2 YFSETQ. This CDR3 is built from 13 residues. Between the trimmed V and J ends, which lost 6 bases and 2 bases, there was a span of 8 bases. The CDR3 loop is CASNDRNTGELFF. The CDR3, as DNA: TGCGCCAGCAACGACAGAAACACCGGGGAGCTGTTTTTT.

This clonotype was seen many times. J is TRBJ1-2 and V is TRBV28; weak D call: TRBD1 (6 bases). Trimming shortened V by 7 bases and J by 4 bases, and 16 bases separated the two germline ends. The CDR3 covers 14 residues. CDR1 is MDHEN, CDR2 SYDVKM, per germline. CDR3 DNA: TGTGCCAGCACCCTAGGCAGGGGAGCCTATGGCTACACCTTC. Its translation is CASTLGRGAYGYTF.